These 28 T cell receptor beta chains came from one sample sequenced in a study of T cells after somatic rescue of genetic block (dated by TCRdb to the early 2020s). Libraries were prepared through the immunoSEQ multiplex PCR assay. In TCRdb, the immuneACCESS table is reduced to in-frame sequences with V and J assigned. These tables do not hold every clone; where another copy was compared, an unresolved V gene accounts for under half, and the others remain unexplained. The sample has 14,000 to 15,000 clones on record, 70% to 80% of them singletons. 13% to 15% of the sample lies in the top ten. Sequences were obtained from peripheral blood mononuclear cells (PBMCs). The origin of the receptors is a boy younger than 18.

V and J are TRBV6-1 and TRBJ2-1, with D perhaps matching TRBD2 (7 bases). Germline V gene lookup returns CDR1 MNHNS and CDR2 SASEGT. Trimming stripped 4 bases from V and 4 bases from J, with 17 bases between. The CDR3 sequence is 16 residues long. CDR3 loop: CASSVGGGLGYNEQFF. In DNA, the CDR3 is TGTGCCAGCAGTGTAGGCGGGGGCCTCGGATACAATGAGCAGTTCTTC.

This chain uses TRBV28 with TRBJ1-5; 7 nucleotides line up with TRBD1. Germline V CDR1 and CDR2: MDHEN, SYDVKM. The CDR3 is 14 residues long. Trimming cost V 4 bases and J 5 bases; bases outside gene matches: 5. Written as DNA, the CDR3 is TGTGCCAGCAGTTCGGACAGGCGTTATCAGCCCCAGCATTTT. Amino acid sequence: CASSSDRRYQPQHF. Based on the CDR3 plus reference TRBV28 and TRBJ1-5, the full variable domain is DVKVTQSSRYLVKRTGEKVFLECVQDMDHENMFWYRQDPGLGLRLIYFSYDVKMKEKGDIPEGYSVSREKKERFSLILESASTNQTSMYLCASSSDRRYQPQHFGDGTRLSIL.

Only a few counts were recorded for this clone. The J gene is TRBJ1-5, the V gene TRBV27, with D possibly matching TRBD1 (5 bases). V lost 6 bases, J lost 6 bases, and 15 bases lay in between. CDR3 size: 14 residues. Germline CDR1 and CDR2: MNHEY and SMNVEV (reference sequence). CDR3: CASSLAGKGQPQHF. DNA for the CDR3: TGTGCCAGCAGCCTAGCAGGGAAGGGTCAGCCCCAGCATTTT.

This clone was counted once. This chain joins TRBV19 and TRBJ2-1, with a possible D match to TRBD1 (6 bases). Between the trimmed V and J ends, which lost 3 bases and 1 base, there was a span of 16 bases. The germline V gene has CDR1 LNHDA and CDR2 SQIVND (reference sequence). The length of the CDR3 is 17 residues. CDR3 region: CASSINLLGGSYNEQFF. DNA of the CDR3: TGTGCCAGTAGTATTAATCTTTTAGGGGGATCCTACAATGAGCAGTTCTTC.

J is TRBJ2-1 and V is TRBV5-4; TRBD2 agrees at 9 bases. V lost 4 bases and J lost 9; bases outside the gene matches: 17. CDR1 and CDR2 from the germline V gene are SGHNT and YYREEE (reference sequence). The CDR3 sequence is 17 residues long. CDR3 amino acids: CASSTPGLAGPWGEQFF. Here the CDR3 DNA reads TGTGCCAGCAGCACCCCGGGGCTAGCGGGGCCTTGGGGTGAGCAGTTCTTC.

The rearrangement links TRBV7-9 to TRBJ1-2; tentative D call: TRBD1 (6 bases). V gave up 1 base and J gave up 8 bases, with 14 bases separating them. Germline CDR1 reads SEHNR; CDR2 reads FQNEAQ (reference sequence). The CDR3 contains 14 residues. CDR3 sequence (DNA): TGTGCCAGCAGCTTAGACGCAGGGGCGAAGGGCTACACCTTC. Translation: CASSLDAGAKGYTF.

This clone was found once. The rearrangement links TRBV2 to TRBJ1-6; D is undetermined. CDR1 is SNHLY, CDR2 FYNNEI, per germline. Trimming pared 6 bases from V and 0 bases from J, leaving 18 bases between. This CDR3 is 18 amino acids long. The DNA of the CDR3 is TGTGCCAGCAGGGTAGTAGGTGGGAGGAGCTCCTATAATTCACCCCTCCACTTT. Translation gives CASRVVGGRSSYNSPLHF.

V usage is TRBV13 and J usage is TRBJ1-3, with 9 bases fitting TRBD1. The V gene's germline CDR1 is PRHDT and CDR2 FYEKMQ (reference sequence). The CDR3 is 17 residues long. The trim removed 0 bases at V and 2 bases at J, leaving 5 bases unmatched. As DNA, the CDR3 is TGTGCCAGCAGCTTAGGTCTACAGGGGGCCACTGGAAACACCATATATTTT. As protein: CASSLGLQGATGNTIYF. The full variable domain, its missing parts supplied by reference TRBV13 and TRBJ1-3, is AAGVIQSPRHLIKEKRETATLKCYPIPRHDTVYWYQQGPGQDPQFLISFYEKMQSDKGSIPDRFSAQQFSDYHSELNMSSLELGDSALYFCASSLGLQGATGNTIYFGEGSWLTVV.

The chain is built from TRBV6-6 and TRBJ2-1, with unresolved D. Germline CDR1 and CDR2: MNHNY and SVGAGI (reference sequence). Trimming left V 0 bases short and J 4 bases short, with 1 base between. CDR3 length equals 12 residues. The CDR3 reads CASSYSYNEQFF. CDR3 coding DNA: TGTGCCAGCAGTTACTCTTACAATGAGCAGTTCTTC.

This clone was detected only once. V usage is TRBV9 and J usage is TRBJ1-2, with 7 bases that match TRBD1. Germline CDR1 and CDR2: SGDLS and YYNGEE. CDR3 length: 15 residues. V trimming: 0 bases; J trimming: 6 bases; junction bases outside the gene matches: 8. CDR3 sequence (DNA): TGTGCCAGCAGCGTAGCTCCGGACAGGTTGGATGGCTACACCTTC. Its translation: CASSVAPDRLDGYTF.

This clone is termed medium-sized. The chain uses TRBV27 and TRBJ2-7; 8 bases are a match to TRBD1. The CDR3 extends over 16 amino acids. The V segment lost 8 bases and the J segment 2 bases; nucleotides outside the gene matches: 14. Germline values: CDR1 MNHEY, CDR2 SMNVEV (reference sequence). For the CDR3, the DNA is TGTGCCAGCTCCATGTCCCAACAGGGGGTTGCCTACGAGCAGTACTTC. Protein: CASSMSQQGVAYEQYF.

The rearrangement joins TRBV28 to TRBJ2-7; no clear D gene. Trimming cost V 4 bases and J 5 bases, with 6 bases left between them. There are 11 residues in the CDR3. Germline V gives CDR1 MDHEN, CDR2 SYDVKM. CDR3 DNA sequence: TGTGCCAGCAGTTCCCCAAACGAGCAGTACTTC. This codes for CASSSPNEQYF.

This clone was detected only a few times. The chain has TRBV19 and TRBJ2-3; unclear D gene. The CDR3 loop spans 16 amino acids. V was pared by 4 bases and J by 1 base, with 15 bases between. The germline V gene has CDR1 LNHDA and CDR2 SQIVND (reference sequence). In DNA, the CDR3 is TGTGCCAGTAGTAACTTCGCCCTTTCCCGCACAGATACGCAGTATTTT. This sequence encodes CASSNFALSRTDTQYF.

The J gene is TRBJ2-5, the V gene TRBV7-9; D uncertain. The V and J ends lost 0 bases and 1 base respectively, with 9 bases between them. Per the germline V gene, CDR1 is SEHNR and CDR2 is FQNEAQ (reference sequence). The CDR3 length is 15 residues. The DNA for the CDR3 is TGTGCCAGCAGCTTAGCGCTAGGGATCCAAGAGACCCAGTACTTC. It yields the protein CASSLALGIQETQYF.

The chain is built from TRBV4-2 and TRBJ2-1; weak D call: TRBD1 (5 bases). The CDR3 consists of 13 residues. Trimming took 4 bases from V and 6 from J, leaving 10 bases between them. Per the germline V gene, CDR1 is LGHNA and CDR2 is YNFKEQ. The CDR3 DNA sequence: TGTGCCAGCAGCCTGGACATTTCCAATGAGCAGTTCTTC. It is translated as CASSLDISNEQFF.

This clone appeared once. V and J are TRBV27 and TRBJ2-5; 9 bases match TRBD1. Trimming cost V 6 bases and J 2 bases; bases outside gene matches: 13. The germline V gene encodes CDR1 MNHEY and CDR2 SMNVEV (reference sequence). The CDR3 has 17 residues. The CDR3 DNA reads TGTGCCAGCAGACCGGGACAGGGCGAAACATTGCAAGAGACCCAGTACTTC. It encodes CASRPGQGETLQETQYF.

The rearrangement uses TRBV7-3 and TRBJ1-2, with a possible D match to TRBD1 (5 bases). CDR3 length equals 15 residues. Germline V gives CDR1 SGHTA, CDR2 FQGTGA. Deletions cut 5 bases from V and 3 bases from J, with 16 bases between. CDR3 bases: TGTGCCAGCAGCCAACCTATGGGGGGTGACTATGGCTACACCTTC. Residues: CASSQPMGGDYGYTF.

J is TRBJ2-7 and V is TRBV7-5. TRBV7-5 is listed as a pseudogene. The CDR3 is 12 residues long. The CDR3 spells CARSLVPYEQYF. The CDR3 nucleotides are TGTGCCAGAAGCTTAGTACCCTACGAGCAGTACTTC.

Comment on this clone: The conserved final phenylalanine or tryptophan is absent from the CDR3, which likely points to a read error. Because the CDR3's place on the DNA is in doubt, the DNA is left out and the CDR3 is given as listed by TCRdb. This chain uses TRBV11-2 with TRBJ1-1. Germline V gene lookup returns CDR1 SGHAT and CDR2 FQNNGV. Counting both end residues, the CDR3 totals 8 amino acids. The CDR3 loop is CASSLGKG.

The genes are TRBV6-1 and TRBJ1-5; tentative D call: TRBD1 (6 bases). This CDR3 spans 16 amino acids. Germline CDR1 and CDR2: MNHNS and SASEGT. Trimming pared 3 bases from V and 2 bases from J, leaving 14 bases between. DNA for the CDR3: TGTGCCAGCAGTGACCCGAAAAGGGGGGGCAATCAGCCCCAGCATTTT. Protein: CASSDPKRGGNQPQHF.

A few counts support this clone. The V call is TRBV6-5, the J call TRBJ2-5; D unresolved. The germline CDR1 and CDR2 sequences are MNHEY and SVGAGI. Trimming took off 7 bases at V and 2 bases at J, with 8 bases between the two ends. The CDR3 runs 12 residues. The CDR3 coding sequence is TGTGCCAGCAACGGCCCACAAGAGACCCAGTACTTC. This gives the protein CASNGPQETQYF.

This clone was counted a few times. The chain is built from TRBV19 and TRBJ2-5, with D possibly being TRBD2 (6 bases). The CDR3 is 13 amino acids. In germline, CDR1 is LNHDA, CDR2 SQIVND (reference sequence). Trimming took 2 bases from V and 4 from J, leaving 8 bases between them. CDR3 region: CASSILGGETQYF. CDR3 DNA sequence: TGTGCCAGTAGTATACTGGGAGGAGAGACCCAGTACTTC.

The chain recombines TRBV28 with TRBJ2-7; D is perhaps TRBD2 (6 bases). The CDR3 extends over 12 amino acids. V was trimmed by 6 bases and J by 2 bases, leaving 8 bases between them. Germline V lookup: CDR1 MDHEN, CDR2 SYDVKM. The CDR3 sequence: CASRRDTYEQYF. The CDR3 region has the DNA TGTGCCAGCAGGCGGGATACCTACGAGCAGTACTTC.

The chain recombines TRBV2 with TRBJ2-7, with a possible D match to TRBD1 (6 bases). Trimming stripped 3 bases from V and 0 bases from J, with 12 bases between. This CDR3 region has 15 residues. Per the germline V gene, CDR1 is SNHLY and CDR2 is FYNNEI. The CDR3 is CASSDGGSGSYEQYF. DNA of the CDR3: TGTGCCAGCAGTGATGGGGGCTCGGGCTCCTACGAGCAGTACTTC.

This chain links TRBV18 with TRBJ1-2; D gene ambiguous. Germline V gene data show CDR1 as KGHSH and CDR2 as LQKENI. This CDR3 has 13 amino acids. The germline V and J ends were trimmed by 6 bases and 1 base, with 9 bases remaining between them. CDR3 sequence reads: CASSPDFNYGYTF. CDR3 in DNA: TGTGCCAGCTCCCCGGACTTTAACTATGGCTACACCTTC.

The chain links TRBV7-9 to TRBJ2-1; TRBD2 matches 10 bases. The CDR3 is 18 amino acids. Losses at the gene ends were 3 bases for V and 6 bases for J; bases not matched to a gene: 14. Germline CDR1 SEHNR, CDR2 FQNEAQ (reference sequence). The chain's CDR3 is CASSFPGQRASGGNEQFF. In DNA form, the CDR3 reads TGTGCCAGCAGCTTCCCGGGGCAAAGGGCTAGCGGGGGCAATGAGCAGTTCTTC.

This clone appeared a few times. CDR3 amino acids: CASSWARDEKLFF. The CDR3 DNA sequence: TGTGCCAGCAGCTGGGCCCGGGATGAAAAACTGTTTTTT. V is TRBV11-2 and J is TRBJ1-4; D remains unclear. Germline CDR1 and CDR2: SGHAT and FQNNGV. The V end lost 4 bases, the J end lost 6 bases, and 9 bases lay between the germline ends. The CDR3 has 13 amino acids. Variable domain in full (rest from reference TRBV11-2 and TRBJ1-4): EAGVAQSPRYKIIEKRQSVAFWCNPISGHATLYWYQQILGQGPKLLIQFQNNGVVDDSQLPKDRFSAERLKGVDSTLKIQPAKLEDSAVYLCASSWARDEKLFFGSGTQLSVL.

V is TRBV9 and J is TRBJ1-6; tentatively, D is TRBD1 (6 bases). The CDR3 covers 16 residues. Germline CDR1 and CDR2: SGDLS and YYNGEE. The V end was cut by 3 bases, the J end by 0 bases, with 10 bases between. The CDR3 DNA follows: TGTGCCAGCAGCGAGGAGGGGGACTCCTATAATTCACCCCTCCACTTT. Translation: CASSEEGDSYNSPLHF. Full variable domain (rest looked up from reference TRBV9 and TRBJ1-6): DSGVTQTPKHLITATGQRVTLRCSPRSGDLSVYWYQQSLDQGLQFLIQYYNGEERAKGNILERFSAQQFPDLHSELNLSSLELGDSALYFCASSEEGDSYNSPLHFGNGTRLTVT.